The 14 T cell receptor beta chains below all came from one sample that was sequenced in a study of T cell responses to AZD1222 COVID-19 vaccine. Data came from immunoSEQ multiplex PCR; TCRdb stores just in-frame clones and leaves some out. The top ten clones hold 1.3% of a sample with 100,000 or so clones, just over 90% of them seen once. The sequencing used peripheral blood, collected on day 0 of AZD1222 vaccination. These receptors were collected from an adult in good health.

The genes are TRBV29-1 and TRBJ1-1; a possible D gene is TRBD1 (5 bases). CDR1 and CDR2 from the germline V gene are SQVTM and ANQGSEA. The CDR3 is 13 residues long. V lost 4 bases and J 4 bases, leaving 13 bases between the germline ends. Here the CDR3 reads CSVAGGGGTEAFF. DNA of the CDR3: TGCAGCGTTGCTGGGGGAGGCGGCACTGAAGCTTTCTTT.

The chain joins TRBV19 to TRBJ1-2, with D hard to call. Germline CDR1 LNHDA, CDR2 SQIVND (reference sequence). The CDR3 covers 10 residues. Trimming took 5 bases from V and 8 from J, leaving 6 bases between them. The CDR3 here is CASSGPGYTF. The DNA of the CDR3 is TGTGCCAGTAGTGGACCGGGCTACACCTTC.

This rearrangement joins TRBV18 to TRBJ1-3; 7 bases match TRBD1. CDR3 length equals 17 residues. Germline assignment: CDR1 KGHSH and CDR2 LQKENI. The trim removed 3 bases at V and 2 bases at J, leaving 10 bases unmatched. The CDR3 DNA reads as TGTGCCAGCTCACCCACAACTGACAGGGACCCTGGAAACACCATATATTTT. Translation gives CASSPTTDRDPGNTIYF.

The rearrangement links TRBV5-1 to TRBJ1-5; no definite D call. This CDR3 region has 14 residues. V lost 0 bases to trimming and J lost 4 bases, with 8 bases between them. Germline values: CDR1 SGHRS, CDR2 YFSETQ. The CDR3 protein is CASSLDGRNQPQHF. CDR3 DNA: TGCGCCAGCAGCTTGGACGGCCGTAATCAGCCCCAGCATTTT.

The chain employs TRBV4-2 and TRBJ1-3, with D perhaps TRBD1 (5 bases). Germline V gene data show CDR1 as LGHNA and CDR2 as YNFKEQ. This CDR3 contains 15 residues. The germline V and J ends were trimmed by 5 bases and 4 bases, with 15 bases remaining between them. The CDR3 loop is CASSGGDTLGNTIYF. CDR3 coding DNA: TGTGCCAGCAGCGGGGGGGATACTCTGGGAAACACCATATATTTT.

CDR3 nucleotide sequence: TGTGCCAGCAGCTTAGCTCCGGATTACACTGAAGCTTTCTTT. Amino acid sequence: CASSLAPDYTEAFF. The chain uses TRBV7-8 and TRBJ1-1, with D uncertain. The CDR3 covers 14 residues. Germline values: CDR1 SGHVS, CDR2 FQNEAQ. V was pared by 0 bases and J by 3 bases, with 8 bases between.

This chain uses TRBV7-2 with TRBJ2-1; 8 nucleotides agree with TRBD2. The CDR3 covers 18 residues. After removal of 4 bases from V and 0 bases from J, the junction contained 11 bases not matched to a gene. Germline V gene lookup returns CDR1 SGHTA and CDR2 FQGNSA. The CDR3 nucleotides read TGTGCCAGCAGCTCACCCCCTCGGGGGGGAAGCTCCTACAATGAGCAGTTCTTC. It specifies CASSSPPRGGSSYNEQFF.

The chain has TRBV2 and TRBJ1-2; D is perhaps TRBD1 (6 bases). V lost 7 bases to trimming and J lost 4 bases, with 34 bases between them. The CDR3 has 20 amino acids. CDR1 and CDR2 (germline): SNHLY, FYNNEI. CDR3: CASMGRGGGQVFTPAYGYTF. The CDR3 bases are TGTGCCAGCATGGGACGCGGAGGGGGGCAGGTATTTACCCCCGCCTATGGCTACACCTTC. Filled out from reference TRBV2 and TRBJ1-2, the complete variable domain reads EPEVTQTPSHQVTQMGQEVILRCVPISNHLYFYWYRQILGQKVEFLVSFYNNEISEKSEIFDDQFSVERPDGSNFTLKIRSTKLEDSAMYFCASMGRGGGQVFTPAYGYTFGSGTRLTVV.

The gene calls are TRBV6-5 and TRBJ1-1; D gene uncertain. The CDR3 runs 13 residues. V lost 2 bases and J lost 3, with 7 bases in between. Germline assignment: CDR1 MNHEY and CDR2 SVGAGI. CDR3 nucleotide sequence: TGTGCCAGCAGTTACCTGGGAGACACTGAAGCTTTCTTT. Amino acids: CASSYLGDTEAFF.

This clone was seen once. The rearrangement links TRBV19 to TRBJ2-1, with TRBD1 identical over 7 bases. J was trimmed by 4 bases and V by 4 bases; bases with no gene match: 7. Germline CDR1 is LNHDA and CDR2 is SQIVND (reference sequence). The CDR3 contains 15 residues. The CDR3 loop reads CASSTSGQLYNEQFF. DNA for the CDR3: TGTGCCAGTAGTACCTCGGGACAGCTTTACAATGAGCAGTTCTTC.

This chain uses TRBV5-5 with TRBJ1-4, with D perhaps TRBD1 (5 bases). This CDR3 has 16 amino acids. In germline, CDR1 is SGHKS, CDR2 YYEKEE (reference sequence). Trimming took off 0 bases at V and 3 bases at J, with 12 bases between the two ends. The CDR3 loop is CASSLAAQGSNEKLFF. CDR3 DNA: TGTGCCAGCAGCTTGGCGGCGCAGGGTTCTAATGAAAAACTGTTTTTT.

The chain has TRBV28 and TRBJ1-5; 10 bases are shared with TRBD1. Germline assignment: CDR1 MDHEN and CDR2 SYDVKM. This CDR3 has 18 residues. V was clipped by 4 bases and J by 5 bases; unmatched bases: 14. CDR3 sequence reads: CASSSRVFGGTGDQPQHF. For the CDR3, the DNA is TGTGCCAGCAGTTCCCGTGTTTTTGGTGGGACAGGGGATCAGCCCCAGCATTTT.

CDR3 region: CASSQEAPESSGYTF. CDR3 nucleotides: TGCGCCAGCAGCCAAGAGGCCCCAGAATCGTCTGGCTACACCTTC. V is TRBV4-1 and J is TRBJ1-2; D gene ambiguous. The CDR3 contains 15 residues. Per the germline V gene, CDR1 is MGHRA and CDR2 is YSYEKL. Trimming removed 0 bases at V and 7 bases at J, with 15 bases between.

CDR3 region: CASSGDPPAQHF. In DNA, the CDR3 is TGTGCCAGCAGTGGAGACCCACCGGCCCAGCATTTT. This sequence joins TRBV2 and TRBJ1-5; D call uncertain. V was pared by 4 bases and J by 11 bases, with 12 bases between. The CDR3 covers 12 residues. Germline V gene sequence: CDR1 SNHLY, CDR2 FYNNEI. The complete variable domain, with remaining parts taken from reference TRBV2 and TRBJ1-5, reads EPEVTQTPSHQVTQMGQEVILRCVPISNHLYFYWYRQILGQKVEFLVSFYNNEISEKSEIFDDQFSVERPDGSNFTLKIRSTKLEDSAMYFCASSGDPPAQHFGDGTRLSIL.